A selection of T cell receptor beta chains follows, all from one sample in a study of CD8+CD57+ T cells in acquired aplastic anemia. Using its own MiXCR run on the reads, TCRdb lists one record per CDR3 protein. The sample holds 400,000 to 600,000 distinct CDR3 sequences, under 40% seen once. Source material: sorted CD4+, CD8+, or CD8+CD57+ T cells (not recorded which) from PBMCs. The receptors come from a human donor with aplastic anemia. CDR3s include the opening cysteine and the closing phenylalanine or tryptophan. A D gene is named only where the DNA matches it firmly. Clone size is given for some rows only: seen once, a few or many times, or a class if the clone is expanded.

V	size	D	J	DNA	CDR3
TRBV24-1	few	.	TRBJ2-1	TGTGCCACCAGTGATTTTGGGCCAGGTCCCTCCAATGAGCAGTTCTTC	CATSDFGPGPSNEQFF
TRBV10-3	many	.	TRBJ1-1	TGTGCCATCAGTGTGAAAGGGGAAGGAATCACTGAAGCTTTCTTT	CAISVKGEGITEAFF
TRBV25-1	many	TRBD1	TRBJ1-1	TGTGCCAGCAGTGAATTTAGAGGGACAGCCACTGAAGCTTTCTTT	CASSEFRGTATEAFF
TRBV7-8	few	TRBD1	TRBJ2-3	TGTGCCAGCAGCTTAGGCCCGGGACAGATTACGCAGTATTTT	CASSLGPGQITQYF
TRBV19	many	TRBD1	TRBJ1-2	TGTGCCAGTACCCGGGACAGGGGAGAGGGCTACACCTTC	CASTRDRGEGYTF
TRBV28	.	.	TRBJ2-7	TGTGCCAGCAGAGCGCCGGACTTCCTCTCGTTTCCCGAGCAGTACTTC	CASRAPDFLSFPEQYF
TRBV11-2	.	TRBD1	TRBJ2-5	TGTGCCAGCAGCTTAGGGGACAGGGGGCTGAGGGAGACCCAGTACTTC	CASSLGDRGLRETQYF
TRBV2	.	.	TRBJ1-2	TGTGCCAGCAGTTCCGATGCGGGACGGACCTATGGCTACACCTTC	CASSSDAGRTYGYTF
TRBV2	many	TRBD1	TRBJ2-3	TGTGCCAGCAGTGCATTCGGGACAGGGGGGACAGATACGCAGTATTTT	CASSAFGTGGTDTQYF
TRBV2	many	.	TRBJ2-3	TGTGCCAGCAGTGAACAGGGTGGGGGCACAGATACGCAGTATTTT	CASSEQGGGTDTQYF
TRBV6-4	.	TRBD2	TRBJ2-7	TGTGCCAGCAGTCAAAGCGGGAGGTACTCCTACGAGCAGTACTTC	CASSQSGRYSYEQYF
TRBV7-2	few	.	TRBJ2-7	TGTGCCAGCAGCTTAGCGGGGGCCCAGCTGTACGAGCAGTACTTC	CASSLAGAQLYEQYF
TRBV3-1	few	.	TRBJ2-7	TGTGCCAGCAGCCAACAACCGCGCCAGTACGAGCAGTACTTC	CASSQQPRQYEQYF